These 6 T cell receptor beta chains were all obtained from the same sample, sequenced in a study of blood T cell repertoires in COVID-19. The protocol was immunoSEQ multiplex PCR, while the TCRdb copy is restricted to in-frame clones and leaves out a portion. Counted here are nearly 60,000 clones, more than 75% occurring once; the ten biggest clones make up under 5%. Sequenced material: peripheral blood. These TCRs come from a middle-aged man with active COVID-19.

This clone was observed a single time. The chain employs TRBV7-3 and TRBJ2-1, with 8 bases aligning to TRBD2. Germline loops: CDR1 SGHTA, CDR2 FQGTGA. The CDR3 has 15 residues. Trimming at V came to 1 base and at J to 6 bases, leaving 5 bases not matched to a gene. The chain's CDR3 is CASSLIGLAGNEQFF. Written as DNA, the CDR3 is TGTGCCAGCAGCTTAATAGGGCTAGCGGGCAATGAGCAGTTCTTC.

V gene TRBV12-3 or TRBV12-4 combines with J gene TRBJ2-1; D is ambiguous. The CDR3 is 11 residues long. With 5 bases removed from V and 9 bases from J, the gap between germline ends came to 8 bases. The CDR3 sequence: CASSPRVEQFF. DNA for the CDR3: TGTGCCAGCAGTCCTAGAGTTGAGCAGTTCTTC.

The chain employs TRBV30 and TRBJ2-3; D might be TRBD2 (7 bases). Trimming cost V 8 bases and J 2 bases, with 20 bases left between them. CDR3 length: 15 amino acids. The V gene's germline CDR1 is GTSNPN and CDR2 SVGIG (reference sequence). CDR3 nucleotides: TGTGCCATTAGGAGGGGGAGGGCCGTCACAGATACGCAGTATTTT. This translates into CAIRRGRAVTDTQYF.

The table lists this clone with a count of one. V and J are TRBV19 and TRBJ2-1; perhaps TRBD2 as D (5 bases). Germline V gives CDR1 LNHDA, CDR2 SQIVND (reference sequence). The CDR3 has 13 amino acids. Between the trimmed V and J ends, which lost 8 bases and 0 bases, there was a span of 8 bases. CDR3 sequence (DNA): TGTGCCAGTTCGGGGAGCTCCTACAATGAGCAGTTCTTC. Protein sequence: CASSGSSYNEQFF.

This clone was counted once. This chain links TRBV10-1 with TRBJ2-7, with TRBD1 as a possible D gene (6 bases). This CDR3 comprises 15 residues. In germline, CDR1 is WNHNN, CDR2 SYGVQD (reference sequence). V shed 6 bases and J shed 3 bases, with 18 bases lying between them. The DNA for the CDR3 is TGCGCCAGCAGCCCTGGGGGCGAACGACTCTACGAGCAGTACTTC. It encodes CASSPGGERLYEQYF.

The chain has TRBV28 and TRBJ2-7, with D possibly being TRBD1 (5 bases). Deletions cut 4 bases from V and 4 bases from J, with 14 bases between. This CDR3 has 14 amino acids. Per germline, CDR1 MDHEN and CDR2 SYDVKM. The CDR3 here is CASSSADTQYEQYF. CDR3 DNA: TGTGCCAGCAGTTCGGCGGACACGCAGTACGAGCAGTACTTC.